This passage covers 14 T cell receptor beta chains from one sample sequenced in a study of T-cell memory formation after mild COVID-19. From the 5' RACE reads, TCRdb called clonotypes with MiXCR, one entry per CDR3 protein. The sample includes roughly 120,000 distinct CDR3 sequences, over 20% of them seen just once. The material sequenced was PBMCs or a T cell subset sorted from them (not recorded which). These receptors were collected from a man younger than 30 who had mild COVID-19 (a few samples of this study predate the infection). Cell type and time point are not known.

The J gene is TRBJ1-5, the V gene TRBV7-9, with D unclear. Germline CDR1 is SEHNR and CDR2 is FQNEAQ (reference sequence). The CDR3 spans 14 residues. Trimming removed 4 bases from V and 5 bases from J, with 12 bases in between. The CDR3 is CASSSTSADQPQHF. DNA of the CDR3: TGTGCCAGCAGCTCCACGAGCGCCGATCAGCCCCAGCATTTT.

This clonotype has just a few counts. The chain recombines TRBV4-1 with TRBJ2-2; TRBD1 is a possible D gene (6 bases). Germline V gene sequence: CDR1 MGHRA, CDR2 YSYEKL. V was clipped by 0 bases and J by 2 bases, with 13 bases between them. The CDR3 is made up of 17 amino acids. The CDR3 sequence: CASSQDESGENTGELFF. The CDR3 DNA is TGCGCCAGCAGCCAAGATGAGTCAGGGGAAAACACCGGGGAGCTGTTTTTT.

V is TRBV6-5 and J is TRBJ1-1; D perhaps matches TRBD1 (5 bases). The CDR3 is 17 residues long. CDR1 and CDR2 from the germline V gene are MNHEY and SVGAGI. V lost 6 bases and J 0 bases, leaving 20 bases between the germline ends. For the CDR3, the DNA is TGTGCCAGCAGAACTCGGGACTGGGCTCAGATGAACACTGAAGCTTTCTTT. Protein: CASRTRDWAQMNTEAFF.

The rearrangement uses TRBV27 and TRBJ1-5; tentative D call: TRBD1 (6 bases). Trimming took 1 base from V and 6 from J, leaving 10 bases between them. The CDR3 totals 14 residues. CDR1 and CDR2 from the germline V gene are MNHEY and SMNVEV (reference sequence). The CDR3 nucleotides read TGTGCCAGCAGTTTATTACAGGGTAGTCAGCCCCAGCATTTT. It yields the protein CASSLLQGSQPQHF.

The chain employs TRBV29-1 and TRBJ2-7, with 8 nucleotides matching TRBD1. V gave up 3 bases and J gave up 3 bases; unmatched junction bases: 7. From germline, CDR1 is SQVTM and CDR2 ANQGSEA. CDR3 size: 14 residues. Here the CDR3 reads CSVEGPTGDYEQYF. CDR3 coding DNA: TGCAGCGTTGAGGGCCCGACAGGGGACTACGAGCAGTACTTC.

This clonotype was counted between two and nine times. V is TRBV6-2 or TRBV6-3 and J is TRBJ2-1, with a weak D call TRBD1 (6 bases). Between the trimmed V and J ends, which lost 0 bases and 7 bases, there was a span of 13 bases. Germline lookup yields CDR1 MNHEY and CDR2 SVGEGT. CDR3 length equals 15 residues. Written as DNA, the CDR3 is TGTGCCAGCAGTTACTCGGGGGCCTTTGTTAATGAGCAGTTCTTC. This gives the protein CASSYSGAFVNEQFF.

V is TRBV11-2 and J is TRBJ2-5; D not certain. Germline V CDR1 and CDR2: SGHAT, FQNNGV. The CDR3 has 12 amino acids. Deletions cut 5 bases from V and 5 bases from J, with 9 bases between. The CDR3 spells CASSVDPETQYF. The CDR3 nucleotides are TGTGCCAGCAGCGTGGATCCGGAGACCCAGTACTTC. Based on the CDR3 plus reference TRBV11-2 and TRBJ2-5, the full variable domain is EAGVAQSPRYKIIEKRQSVAFWCNPISGHATLYWYQQILGQGPKLLIQFQNNGVVDDSQLPKDRFSAERLKGVDSTLKIQPAKLEDSAVYLCASSVDPETQYFGPGTRLLVL.

The sample holds a few counts of this clonotype. The gene calls are TRBV27 and TRBJ1-2; 8 bases fit TRBD1. Trimming removed 2 bases from V and 4 bases from J; junction bases left unmatched: 3. The CDR3 covers 14 residues. Germline-derived CDR1 and CDR2 are MNHEY and SMNVEV (reference sequence). The CDR3 loop reads CASSLQGASYGYTF. CDR3 nucleotides: TGTGCCAGCAGTTTACAGGGGGCCAGCTATGGCTACACCTTC.

This clonotype appeared a few times. The V and J genes are TRBV16 and TRBJ2-2; D is perhaps TRBD1 (6 bases). The V end was cut by 3 bases, the J end by 3 bases, with 11 bases between. The germline V gene encodes CDR1 KGHSY and CDR2 FQNENV. The CDR3 totals 15 residues. CDR3 in DNA: TGTGCCAGCAGCCACCAGGGGCTGTACACCGGGGAGCTGTTTTTT. Its translation: CASSHQGLYTGELFF. The full variable domain, in which reference TRBV16 and TRBJ2-2 provide the parts outside the CDR3, is GEEVAQTPKHLVRGEGQKAKLYCAPIKGHSYVFWYQQVLKNEFKFLISFQNENVFDETGMPKERFSAKCLPNSPCSLEIQATKLEDSAVYFCASSHQGLYTGELFFGEGSRLTVL.

This chain uses TRBV7-6 with TRBJ1-3, with TRBD1 identical over 7 bases. V trimming: 3 bases; J trimming: 5 bases; junction bases outside the gene matches: 13. The CDR3 is made up of 17 amino acids. Germline V CDR1 and CDR2: SGHVS, FNYEAQ. CDR3 nucleotide sequence: TGTGCCAGCAGCTTGAAGGGGGCCCACGTCAACAGAAACACCATATATTTT. Its protein product is CASSLKGAHVNRNTIYF.

For the CDR3, the DNA is TGTGCCAGTAGTGGGCAGGACAACACAGATACGCAGTATTTT. Amino acid sequence: CASSGQDNTDTQYF. This chain uses TRBV19 with TRBJ2-3, with TRBD1 as a possible D gene (5 bases). With 5 bases removed from V and 2 bases from J, the gap between germline ends came to 11 bases. The CDR3 is 14 amino acids. Per the germline V gene, CDR1 is LNHDA and CDR2 is SQIVND (reference sequence).

The rearrangement links TRBV27 to TRBJ2-7, with 12 bases aligning to TRBD1. The CDR3 is 15 residues long. Germline V gives CDR1 MNHEY, CDR2 SMNVEV (reference sequence). V lost 6 bases and J lost 4; bases outside the gene matches: 7. The CDR3: CASSLGTGGFYEQYV. The CDR3 DNA follows: TGTGCCAGCAGCCTCGGGACAGGGGGCTTTTACGAGCAGTACGTC.

The chain employs TRBV6-2 or TRBV6-3 and TRBJ1-2, with D possibly matching TRBD1 (5 bases). The V end lost 2 bases, the J end lost 4 bases, and 11 bases lay between the germline ends. The CDR3 sequence is 14 residues long. Germline CDR1 MNHEY, CDR2 SVGEGT. The CDR3 sequence is CASSYEAGIYGYTF. The CDR3 nucleotides read TGTGCCAGCAGTTACGAGGCAGGGATCTATGGCTACACCTTC.

This clonotype has just a few counts. This rearrangement joins TRBV29-1 to TRBJ2-5, with D perhaps given as TRBD1 or TRBD2 (5 bases each). The germline V and J ends were trimmed by 0 bases and 6 bases, with 14 bases remaining between them. CDR3 length: 14 amino acids. From germline, CDR1 is SQVTM and CDR2 ANQGSEA. This CDR3 is CSVEDPRGWKTQYF. Written as DNA, the CDR3 is TGCAGCGTTGAAGATCCCCGGGGCTGGAAGACCCAGTACTTC.